This passage covers 21 T cell receptor beta chains from one sample sequenced in a study of cytotoxic CD8 clonotypes in ibrutinib-treated CLL. Libraries were prepared by immunoSEQ multiplex PCR; TCRdb keeps only in-frame clonotypes and omits some of them. Of 150,000 or so clones in the sample, roughly three quarters are singletons; the top ten hold around 13%. The specimen was PBMCs, collected after 12 months of ibrutinib treatment. The receptors here all came from a human donor with chronic lymphocytic leukemia.

In its sample, this clone was seen a few times. This chain connects TRBV20-1 to TRBJ1-1, with D uncertain. Germline CDR1 reads DFQATT; CDR2 reads SNEGSKA (reference sequence). The CDR3 is made up of 11 amino acids. V lost 5 bases and J lost 2, with 6 bases in between. The chain's CDR3 is CSAGTNTEAFF. Written as DNA, the CDR3 is TGCAGTGCTGGCACCAACACTGAAGCTTTCTTT.

This clone has a handful of counts. This sequence joins TRBV11-2 and TRBJ2-7; D is ambiguous. The CDR3 runs 13 residues. V gave up 2 bases and J gave up 7 bases, with 12 bases separating them. Germline CDR1 is SGHAT and CDR2 is FQNNGV. The CDR3 nucleotides read TGTGCCAGCAGCTTATTCGTGGGTTCGGAGCAGTACTTC. This codes for CASSLFVGSEQYF.

This clone appeared a single time. The chain is built from TRBV27 and TRBJ2-1, with D possibly matching TRBD2 (5 bases). Germline V gene sequence: CDR1 MNHEY, CDR2 SMNVEV (reference sequence). The CDR3 extends over 15 amino acids. V dropped 3 bases and J dropped 4 bases, with 13 bases sitting between them. CDR3 bases: TGTGCCAGCAGTTTCCCGGGAAGCGTATACAATGAGCAGTTCTTC. It yields the protein CASSFPGSVYNEQFF.

The rearrangement uses TRBV28 and TRBJ1-5, with D tentatively TRBD1 (6 bases). V dropped 0 bases and J dropped 4 bases, with 10 bases sitting between them. The CDR3 spans 15 residues. Germline lookup yields CDR1 MDHEN and CDR2 SYDVKM. The CDR3 sequence: CASSLWDRENQPQHF. CDR3 DNA sequence: TGTGCCAGCAGTTTATGGGACAGAGAGAATCAGCCCCAGCATTTT.

In the case of this clone: Distinct nucleotide sequences in the sample also encode this CDR3. The V gene is TRBV7-6, the J gene TRBJ2-7; D not certain. The CDR3 totals 13 residues. Germline loops: CDR1 SGHVS, CDR2 FNYEAQ. V dropped 0 bases and J dropped 4 bases, with 7 bases sitting between them. CDR3 in amino acids: CASSLAGSYEQYF. The CDR3 DNA follows: TGTGCCAGCAGCTTAGCGGGTAGTTACGAGCAGTACTTC.

This chain connects TRBV29-1 to TRBJ1-2; the D gene is possibly TRBD1 (5 bases). Trimming stripped 5 bases from V and 4 bases from J, with 11 bases between. The CDR3 has 12 residues. Germline assignment: CDR1 SQVTM and CDR2 ANQGSEA. The CDR3 region has the DNA TGCAGCGTTAAGGGACGGAGCTATGGCTACACCTTC. It codes for CSVKGRSYGYTF.

The table lists this clone with a count of one. J is TRBJ1-4 and V is TRBV30; maybe TRBD1 (5 bases). Between the trimmed V and J ends, which lost 3 bases and 7 bases, there was a span of 21 bases. This CDR3 is 16 amino acids long. CDR1 is GTSNPN, CDR2 SVGIG, per germline (reference sequence). CDR3 coding DNA: TGTGCCTGGAGCCCACCGAACCGGGGGTTGGTTGAAAAACTGTTTTTT. It specifies CAWSPPNRGLVEKLFF.

This chain uses TRBV6-5 with TRBJ2-1; 7 bases agree with TRBD2. Germline CDR1 and CDR2: MNHEY and SVGAGI. There are 15 residues in the CDR3. V dropped 0 bases and J dropped 3; count of bases not matched to a gene: 2. The CDR3 loop is CASSYSTGGYNEQFF. CDR3 nucleotide sequence: TGTGCCAGCAGTTACTCCACGGGAGGCTACAATGAGCAGTTCTTC.

The chain is built from TRBV25-1 and TRBJ1-4; 7 bases agree with TRBD1. CDR1 is MGHDK and CDR2 is SYGVNS in the germline V gene. This CDR3 is built from 15 residues. The ends lost 0 bases at V and 3 bases at J; junction bases unmatched: 1. Written as DNA, the CDR3 is TGTGCCAGCAGTGAATATACAGGGGCTAATGAAAAACTGTTTTTT. This encodes CASSEYTGANEKLFF.

This clone was detected only a few times. In the same sample, other DNA sequences code for this CDR3. The rearrangement uses TRBV10-3 and TRBJ2-5; 8 nucleotides line up with TRBD2. The J segment lost 1 base and the V segment lost 8 bases, leaving 9 bases of the junction unmatched. Germline CDR1 and CDR2: ENHRY and SYGVKD. The CDR3 is 15 residues long. The CDR3 region has the DNA TGTGCCATCGGGAGGACGGGAGGGCCCCAAGAGACCCAGTACTTC. It is translated as CAIGRTGGPQETQYF.

The chain joins TRBV6-5 to TRBJ2-7; 7 bases map to TRBD1. Germline CDR1 MNHEY, CDR2 SVGAGI. V shed 4 bases and J 4 bases; nucleotides not matched to a gene: 4. The CDR3 is made up of 13 amino acids. The CDR3 nucleotides read TGTGCCAGCAGTTTAGGGGGCCCGTACGAGCAGTACTTC. It yields the protein CASSLGGPYEQYF.

The gene calls are TRBV7-9 and TRBJ2-7, with D uncertain. CDR1 is SEHNR and CDR2 is FQNEAQ in the germline V gene (reference sequence). CDR3 length: 16 residues. Trimming took off 0 bases at V and 0 bases at J, with 12 bases between the two ends. CDR3 coding DNA: TGTGCCAGCAGCTTAGCCCTATCGGAAATCTCCTACGAGCAGTACTTC. Its translation: CASSLALSEISYEQYF.

This chain joins TRBV25-1 and TRBJ1-1; 8 bases align to TRBD1. V shed 6 bases and J 1 base; nucleotides not matched to a gene: 4. This CDR3 region has 14 residues. Germline loops: CDR1 MGHDK, CDR2 SYGVNS. The CDR3 loop is CASSRTGRNTEAFF. Here the CDR3 DNA reads TGTGCCAGCAGCCGGACAGGGCGGAACACTGAAGCTTTCTTT.

This clone appeared a single time. The chain couples TRBV7-8 to TRBJ1-5; TRBD1 aligns across 9 bases. Germline V gene data show CDR1 as SGHVS and CDR2 as FQNEAQ. With 5 bases clipped from V and 6 bases from J, the junction kept 8 bases outside the gene matches. The CDR3 sequence is 15 residues long. Here the CDR3 reads CASSPSRDRAQPQHF. The CDR3 nucleotides are TGTGCCAGCAGCCCGTCCCGGGACAGGGCTCAGCCCCAGCATTTT.

The table lists this clone with a few counts. The chain is built from TRBV29-1 and TRBJ2-5; 7 bases match TRBD1. With 7 bases clipped from V and 0 bases from J, the junction kept 5 bases outside the gene matches. This CDR3 has 13 residues. Germline CDR1 and CDR2: SQVTM and ANQGSEA. The CDR3 loop is CSASGTDQETQYF. The CDR3 coding sequence is TGCAGCGCGTCCGGGACAGACCAAGAGACCCAGTACTTC.

The rearrangement links TRBV27 to TRBJ2-1; 14 nucleotides agree with TRBD2. Germline lookup yields CDR1 MNHEY and CDR2 SMNVEV (reference sequence). The CDR3 loop spans 17 amino acids. V was pared by 5 bases and J by 9 bases, with 12 bases of the junction left unmatched. DNA for the CDR3: TGTGCCAGCAGTCTCCACGCCGGGACTAGCGGGAGATTTGAGCAGTTCTTC. It specifies CASSLHAGTSGRFEQFF.

The J gene is TRBJ2-7, the V gene TRBV11-2; TRBD1 matches at 7 bases. Germline V gene lookup returns CDR1 SGHAT and CDR2 FQNNGV. CDR3 length equals 13 residues. V shed 5 bases, J shed 3 bases, and the junction held 4 bases outside the gene matches. The CDR3 nucleotides read TGTGCCAGCAGCCCTGGGACAGACTACGAGCAGTACTTC. Translated: CASSPGTDYEQYF.

The V gene is TRBV10-3, the J gene TRBJ2-1; 11 positions agree with TRBD2. Trimming took 5 bases from V and 5 from J; bases not matched to a gene: 8. The germline V gene encodes CDR1 ENHRY and CDR2 SYGVKD. There are 16 residues in the CDR3. The CDR3 loop is CAISRTGLAAHNEQFF. The CDR3 region has the DNA TGTGCCATCAGTCGTACGGGACTAGCGGCCCACAATGAGCAGTTCTTC.

The chain has TRBV4-2 and TRBJ2-7; TRBD2 agrees at 7 bases. This CDR3 is 16 amino acids long. The junction had 14 bases not matched to a gene; V was cut back by 0 bases and J by 9 bases. Germline assignment: CDR1 LGHNA and CDR2 YNFKEQ. CDR3 residues: CASSQDFLAEQRGQYF. CDR3 nucleotides: TGTGCCAGCAGCCAAGATTTCCTAGCGGAGCAAAGGGGGCAGTACTTC.

The chain combines TRBV27 with TRBJ2-7; possibly TRBD1 for D (8 bases). The germline V and J ends were trimmed by 0 bases and 3 bases, with 15 bases remaining between them. This CDR3 region has 16 residues. Germline V lookup: CDR1 MNHEY, CDR2 SMNVEV (reference sequence). CDR3 in DNA: TGTGCCAGCAGTTTATCGAACACAGGGGGGGGCTACGAGCAGTACTTC. As protein: CASSLSNTGGGYEQYF.

The chain uses TRBV18 and TRBJ1-2; 7 bases align to TRBD1. The ends lost 3 bases at V and 5 bases at J; junction bases unmatched: 15. In germline, CDR1 is KGHSH, CDR2 LQKENI. This CDR3 comprises 17 residues. The CDR3 loop reads CASSPVQGPRPTYGYTF. In DNA, the CDR3 is TGTGCCAGCTCACCGGTACAGGGGCCGCGTCCTACATATGGCTACACCTTC.